Here is one TCR beta chain with its context. Method: immunoSEQ multiplex PCR; TCRdb's copy keeps in-frame clones and lacks some. In the table there are around 180,000 clones, more than 75% of which are singletons. The data belong to a study of blood T cell repertoires in COVID-19. In the study overall: Material from acute and convalescent COVID-19 was sourced from the United States, Italy and Spain. Nucleic acid was either cDNA or gDNA, and it came from T cells, B-cell-depleted T cells, or PBMCs.

Seattle patient enrollment occurred during active infection, with longitudinal follow-up thereafter. Sequencing input: peripheral blood. This receptor was obtained from an older person with COVID-19, enrolled during active disease.

CDR3 nucleotide sequence: TGTGCCAGCGCCCCCGGGCTAGCGGGGCCCTCCGATACGCAGTATTTT. Protein product: CASAPGLAGPSDTQYF. V and J are TRBV11-3 and TRBJ2-3; 9 bases fit TRBD2. The V gene end was trimmed by 8 bases and the J gene end by 6 bases; junction bases not matched to a gene: 15. This CDR3 has 16 residues. From germline, CDR1 is SGHNT and CDR2 YENEEA.